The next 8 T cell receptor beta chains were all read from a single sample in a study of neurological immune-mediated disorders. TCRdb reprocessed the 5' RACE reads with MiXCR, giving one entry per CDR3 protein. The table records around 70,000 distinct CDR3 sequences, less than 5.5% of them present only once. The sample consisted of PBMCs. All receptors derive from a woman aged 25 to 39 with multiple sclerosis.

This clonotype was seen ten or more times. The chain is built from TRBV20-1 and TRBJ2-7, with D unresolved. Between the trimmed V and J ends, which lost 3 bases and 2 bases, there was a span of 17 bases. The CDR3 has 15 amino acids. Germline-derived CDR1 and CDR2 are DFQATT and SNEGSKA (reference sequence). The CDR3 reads CSARSLKAQAYEQYF. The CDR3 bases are TGCAGTGCTAGGTCCCTAAAGGCCCAAGCCTACGAGCAGTACTTC.

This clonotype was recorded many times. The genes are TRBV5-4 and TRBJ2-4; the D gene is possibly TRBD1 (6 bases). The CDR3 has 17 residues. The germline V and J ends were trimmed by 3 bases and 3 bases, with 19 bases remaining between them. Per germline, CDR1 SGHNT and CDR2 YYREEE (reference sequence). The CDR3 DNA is TGTGCCAGCAGCTACGCCCAACAGGGTGGATTCAAAAACATTCAGTACTTC. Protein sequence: CASSYAQQGGFKNIQYF. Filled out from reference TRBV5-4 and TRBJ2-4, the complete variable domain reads ETGVTQSPTHLIKTRGQQVTLRCSSQSGHNTVSWYQQALGQGPQFIFQYYREEENGRGNFPPRFSGLQFPNYSSELNVNALELDDSALYLCASSYAQQGGFKNIQYFGAGTRLSVL.

The DNA of the CDR3 is TGCAGTGCTAGAGGACTAGCGGGGGGATACGAGCAGTACTTC. Amino acid sequence: CSARGLAGGYEQYF. This sequence joins TRBV20-1 and TRBJ2-7; 13 nucleotides align to TRBD2. The CDR3 totals 14 residues. V gave up 1 base and J gave up 4 bases; unmatched junction bases: 1. CDR1 is DFQATT, CDR2 SNEGSKA, per germline (reference sequence).

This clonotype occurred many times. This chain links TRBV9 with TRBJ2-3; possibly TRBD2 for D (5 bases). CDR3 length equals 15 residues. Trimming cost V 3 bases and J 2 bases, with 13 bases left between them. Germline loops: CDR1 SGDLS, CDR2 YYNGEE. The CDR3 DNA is TGTGCCAGCAGCGGTGAAGGGAGCCTCACAGATACGCAGTATTTT. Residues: CASSGEGSLTDTQYF.

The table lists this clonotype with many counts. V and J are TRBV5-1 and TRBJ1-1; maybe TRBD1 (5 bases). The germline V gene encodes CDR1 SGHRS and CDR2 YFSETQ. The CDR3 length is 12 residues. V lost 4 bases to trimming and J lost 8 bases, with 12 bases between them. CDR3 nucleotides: TGCGCCAGCAGCGCCGGGGCCCAAGAAGCTTTCTTT. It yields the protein CASSAGAQEAFF.

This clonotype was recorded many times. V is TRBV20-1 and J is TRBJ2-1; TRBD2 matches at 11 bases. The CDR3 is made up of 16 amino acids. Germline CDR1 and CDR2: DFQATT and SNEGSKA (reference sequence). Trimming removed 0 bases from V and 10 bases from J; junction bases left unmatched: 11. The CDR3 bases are TGCAGTGCTAGAGATCGCGGAACTAGCGGGGGCGGGGAGCAGTTCTTC. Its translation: CSARDRGTSGGGEQFF.

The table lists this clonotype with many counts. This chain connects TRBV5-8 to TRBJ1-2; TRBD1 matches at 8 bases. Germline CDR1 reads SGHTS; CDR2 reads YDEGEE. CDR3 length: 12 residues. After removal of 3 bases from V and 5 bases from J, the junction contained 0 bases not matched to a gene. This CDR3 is CASSWTGYGYTF. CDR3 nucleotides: TGTGCCAGCAGCTGGACAGGGTATGGCTACACCTTC.

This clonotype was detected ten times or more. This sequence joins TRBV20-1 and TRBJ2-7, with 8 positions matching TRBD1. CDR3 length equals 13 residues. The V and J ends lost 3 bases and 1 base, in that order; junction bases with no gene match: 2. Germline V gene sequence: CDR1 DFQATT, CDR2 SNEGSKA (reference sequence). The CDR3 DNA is TGCAGTGCTAGGGGGACAGGATCCTACGAGCAGTACTTC. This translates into CSARGTGSYEQYF.